This record covers a single T cell receptor (beta chain). Its antigen remains unknown. TCR cDNA was made by 5'RACE template switching, adding a universal primer site and UMIs. MiXCR was run by TCRdb on the 5' RACE reads, yielding one entry per CDR3 protein. The sample lists some 350,000 distinct CDR3 sequences, around 3.9% occurring once. The record originates from a study of T cells after yellow fever vaccination. Study-level information: Where fractions had low cell numbers, libraries were prepared from them with the SMART-Seq v4 Ultra Low Input RNA kit.

Study-wide results and caveats: Researchers report a weaker secondary response that nonetheless peaked faster, day 5 versus 15. Reappearance after the booster was observed for most primary-vaccination clones (96% CD4, roughly 90% CD8).

Germline V gene sequence: CDR1 SGHRS, CDR2 YFSETQ. The J segment lost 10 bases and the V segment lost 4 bases, leaving 9 bases of the junction unmatched. The CDR3 has 15 amino acids. This receptor was taken from a man aged 18 to 30 who received the YFV17D yellow fever vaccine. The genes are TRBV5-1 and TRBJ2-1, with 12 bases lining up with TRBD2. The source was PBMCs, collected 5 days after the yellow fever booster vaccination. The CDR3 spells CASSPLGLAGREQFF. CDR3 sequence (DNA): TGCGCCAGCAGCCCCCTCGGACTAGCGGGGCGGGAGCAGTTCTTC. The full variable domain, rest sourced from reference TRBV5-1 and TRBJ2-1, is KAGVTQTPRYLIKTRGQQVTLSCSPISGHRSVSWYQQTPGQGLQFLFEYFSETQRNKGNFPGRFSGRQFSNSRSEMNVSTLELGDSALYLCASSPLGLAGREQFFGPGTRLTVL.